Here is one T cell receptor beta chain with its context. Stated treatment: randomized to nivolumab then ipilimumab (arm A) or the reverse (arm B). PBMC sorting kept live CD3+CD8+ cells without CD19 or CD56. This specimen comes from a study of sequential checkpoint blockade in melanoma. Study information: First-line arms were nivolumab then ipilimumab, or the reverse, randomized 1:1. Each arm's sequence ended with maintenance nivolumab.

Method: immunoSEQ multiplex PCR; TCRdb's copy keeps in-frame clones and lacks some. The sample has roughly 20,000 clones, 65% to 85% seen once; the top ten hold approximately 12%. Germline V CDR1 and CDR2: SEHNR, FQNEAQ (reference sequence). With 4 bases clipped from V and 5 bases from J, the junction kept 7 bases outside the gene matches. CDR3 length: 14 residues. J is TRBJ2-5 and V is TRBV7-9, with 7 bases that match TRBD2. This TCR was recovered from a human donor with melanoma. The source material was CD8+ T cells sorted from blood (inferred from file names), sampled from a patient given nivolumab and ipilimumab in sequence. CDR3 sequence (DNA): TGTGCCAGCAGCTCCGACCTGGGAGGGGAGACCCAGTACTTC. Translation: CASSSDLGGETQYF.